This TCR beta chain was identified during a study of blood T cell repertoires in COVID-19 (TCRdb year 2020). As for the study more broadly: The collaborator samples originated in the United States, Italy and Spain and spanned the acute and convalescent phases of COVID-19. The material from the prospective study consisted of cDNA or gDNA derived from T cells, B-cell-depleted T cells, or PBMCs. The dataset comprised deeply sampled blood TCRbeta repertoires from subjects exposed to, actively infected with, or recovered from COVID-19. A freely available public database, intended as a resource for researchers studying the immune response to SARS-CoV-2, is where the repertoires were released. Samples came from the ongoing ImmuneRACE study (first 160 participants) plus 1,254 subjects from 6 global collaborators. The sample metadata nearly always contained a de-identified subject ID, COVID-19 status, age in years and sex. HLA class I and class II types, where available, came from metadata supplied by the sample provider rather than from assay-based typing.

Collaborating institutions collected whole blood in K2EDTA tubes following their own protocols. For TCRbeta analysis, collaborators shipped samples as frozen whole blood, isolated PBMCs, or DNA extracted from either of those sample types. On this clone: The specificity of this receptor is unknown. The input lacks base qualities; no much larger clone sits a single base away.

The CDR3 runs 16 amino acids, cysteine and phenylalanine included. Left in the record is the CDR3 DNA by itself, 48 bases read in frame from the first base. Paper-wide results and their limitations: Clinical and demographic metadata were provided uncurated, with the amount varying by source and participant.

The immunoSEQ Assay, a bias-controlled multiplex PCR, was used to amplify TCRbeta CDR3 regions from genomic DNA. The authors processed their data as follows. The number of nucleated cells in each sample was estimated from the amplification of reference gene primers within the assay. Sequence reads were collapsed and filtered to measure the absolute abundance of every unique TCRbeta CDR3 rearrangement. For each sample, productive Simpson clonality was calculated as the square root of Simpson's diversity index across productive rearrangements. The table was pulled from immuneACCESS by TCRdb, which kept in-frame rearrangements only. Such tables lose some clones; where checked, under half of the loss comes from unresolved V genes, and the rest has no known cause. The DNA was the basis for D and trimming; V, J and clone size are from that table. In all, the sample holds roughly 180,000 clones, and around 86% of those were seen once. Around 8.2% of the sample goes to the ten largest clones.

The specimen was peripheral blood. The chain is encoded by TRBV21-1 joined to TRBJ2-1; TRBD2, as called in the table, went unchecked against the DNA. TRBV21-1 is a documented pseudogene. This clonotype was sampled from a man between 60 and 75 years old with acute or convalescent COVID-19. The CDR3 loop reads CASSTPGGAPHNEQFF. The nucleotide sequence reads as follows: TGTGCCAGCAGCACCCCGGGGGGGGCGCCTCACAATGAGCAGTTCTTC.